A single sample is the source of the 31 T cell receptor beta chains below, sequenced in a study of response to subunit inactivated influenza vaccine. From the RT-PCR reads, TCRdb called clonotypes with MiXCR, one entry per CDR3 protein. The repertoire includes about 180,000 distinct CDR3 sequences, roughly 10% of them detected once, and 35% to 40% sits in the top ten. Sequencing was performed on CD8+ T cells sorted from PBMCs, taken approximately 25 months after vaccination. These TCRs come from a man aged 45 to 75 who received an inactivated influenza vaccine.

This clonotype was recorded at least ten times. The J gene is TRBJ2-1, the V gene TRBV4-1; 8 bases are shared with TRBD2. The V gene end was trimmed by 0 bases and the J gene end by 4 bases; junction bases not matched to a gene: 8. Per the germline V gene, CDR1 is MGHRA and CDR2 is YSYEKL. The CDR3 is 17 residues long. CDR3 coding DNA: TGCGCCAGCAGCCAAGAAATAATAGCGGGGAGTTACAATGAGCAGTTCTTC. It translates to CASSQEIIAGSYNEQFF.

This chain connects TRBV5-1 to TRBJ2-2, with unresolved D. CDR3 length equals 15 residues. Germline V CDR1 and CDR2: SGHRS, YFSETQ. Deletions cut 0 bases from V and 0 bases from J, with 6 bases between. CDR3 loop: CASSLDGPNTGELFF. CDR3 in DNA: TGCGCCAGCAGCTTGGATGGTCCGAACACCGGGGAGCTGTTTTTT. Variable domain in full (rest from reference TRBV5-1 and TRBJ2-2): KAGVTQTPRYLIKTRGQQVTLSCSPISGHRSVSWYQQTPGQGLQFLFEYFSETQRNKGNFPGRFSGRQFSNSRSEMNVSTLELGDSALYLCASSLDGPNTGELFFGEGSRLTVL.

The sample holds a few counts of this clonotype. This rearrangement joins TRBV15 to TRBJ1-5, with a weak D call TRBD1 (5 bases). Trimming removed 9 bases at V and 2 bases at J, with 14 bases between. This CDR3 contains 14 residues. Germline V gene data show CDR1 as LNHNV and CDR2 as YYDKDF (reference sequence). The CDR3 loop reads CATSVWGGNQPQHF. In DNA form, the CDR3 reads TGTGCCACGAGCGTTTGGGGGGGCAATCAGCCCCAGCATTTT.

The table lists this clonotype with a few counts. The chain couples TRBV12-3 or TRBV12-4 to TRBJ2-1; no clear D. The CDR3 contains 11 residues. V was clipped by 6 bases and J by 8 bases, with 8 bases between them. The CDR3 reads CASRGFDEQFF. Here the CDR3 DNA reads TGTGCCAGCAGGGGCTTTGATGAGCAGTTCTTC.

This clonotype has more than one count but fewer than ten. The gene calls are TRBV5-1 and TRBJ2-7, with D maybe TRBD2 (5 bases). V dropped 4 bases and J dropped 0 bases, with 11 bases sitting between them. This CDR3 comprises 14 residues. Germline loops: CDR1 SGHRS, CDR2 YFSETQ. The CDR3 spells CASSPSSGSYEQYF. CDR3 in DNA: TGCGCCAGCAGCCCATCAAGCGGCTCCTACGAGCAGTACTTC.

J is TRBJ2-1 and V is TRBV19; 7 nucleotides align to TRBD2. Germline V gene data show CDR1 as LNHDA and CDR2 as SQIVND (reference sequence). CDR3 length: 17 amino acids. The trim removed 3 bases at V and 0 bases at J, leaving 8 bases unmatched. This CDR3 reads CASSIGLAESSYNEQFF. CDR3 in DNA: TGTGCCAGTAGTATCGGGCTAGCGGAGAGCTCCTACAATGAGCAGTTCTTC.

The rearrangement uses TRBV29-1 and TRBJ1-5; 10 bases align to TRBD1. Germline trimming cut 6 bases from V and 4 bases from J; bases unmatched to any gene: 3. Germline V lookup: CDR1 SQVTM, CDR2 ANQGSEA. The CDR3 has 13 residues. The CDR3 coding sequence is TGCAGCGTAGGGGACAGGGGAAATCAGCCCCAGCATTTT. Translation: CSVGDRGNQPQHF.

This clonotype was seen many times. CDR3 residues: CASSASGPRDTQYF. The CDR3 DNA follows: TGTGCCAGCAGCGCTAGCGGGCCGCGGGATACGCAGTATTTT. The chain links TRBV12-3 or TRBV12-4 to TRBJ2-3; the match to TRBD2 covers 8 bases. The CDR3 has 14 amino acids. Trimming removed 6 bases from V and 6 bases from J; junction bases left unmatched: 8.

This clonotype was seen repeatedly, ten times or more. The gene calls are TRBV6-5 and TRBJ2-6; D call uncertain. The CDR3 contains 14 residues. Germline values: CDR1 MNHEY, CDR2 SVGAGI. Deletions cut 4 bases from V and 1 base from J, with 5 bases between. The CDR3 here is CASSSGSGANVLTF. The DNA for the CDR3 is TGTGCCAGCAGTTCTGGGTCTGGGGCCAACGTCCTGACTTTC.

The chain joins TRBV13 to TRBJ1-1; D not certain. CDR1 is PRHDT and CDR2 is FYEKMQ in the germline V gene (reference sequence). Trimming cost V 5 bases and J 4 bases, with 8 bases left between them. CDR3 length: 12 amino acids. The CDR3 nucleotides read TGTGCCAGCAGCCCAGAAAGCACTGAAGCTTTCTTT. Protein sequence: CASSPESTEAFF.

CDR3 DNA: TGTGCCAGTAGTATCGGTATCGGAAGCTCCTACGAGCAGTACTTC. Protein sequence: CASSIGIGSSYEQYF. This chain joins TRBV19 and TRBJ2-7; D is ambiguous. CDR1 is LNHDA and CDR2 is SQIVND in the germline V gene (reference sequence). V lost 3 bases and J 0 bases, leaving 12 bases between the germline ends. The CDR3 runs 15 residues.

V and J are TRBV2 and TRBJ1-2, with D tentatively TRBD1 (5 bases). The V gene's germline CDR1 is SNHLY and CDR2 FYNNEI. The CDR3 length is 14 residues. Trimming pared 5 bases from V and 3 bases from J, leaving 13 bases between. CDR3 in amino acids: CASSSQGLYYGYTF. DNA of the CDR3: TGTGCCAGCAGTTCGCAGGGACTCTACTATGGCTACACCTTC.

The chain links TRBV7-9 to TRBJ2-1; D possibly uses TRBD1 or TRBD2 (5 bases each). The CDR3 is made up of 15 amino acids. With 2 bases removed from V and 5 bases from J, the gap between germline ends came to 13 bases. The germline gives CDR1 SEHNR, CDR2 FQNEAQ (reference sequence). The CDR3 protein is CASSLSGAHDNEQFF. The CDR3 bases are TGTGCCAGCAGCTTATCCGGGGCCCATGACAATGAGCAGTTCTTC.

The rearrangement uses TRBV27 and TRBJ2-1; TRBD2 matches 8 bases. The J segment lost 4 bases and the V segment lost 3 bases, leaving 5 bases of the junction unmatched. The CDR3 runs to 15 residues. Germline CDR1 is MNHEY and CDR2 is SMNVEV (reference sequence). CDR3 loop: CASSFGTRAYNEQFF. The CDR3 DNA reads as TGTGCCAGCAGTTTCGGGACTAGGGCTTACAATGAGCAGTTCTTC.

This clonotype has only a few counts. The chain carries TRBV6-5 and TRBJ2-5, with TRBD2 as a possible D gene (5 bases). V lost 2 bases to trimming and J lost 4 bases, with 14 bases between them. The CDR3 extends over 15 amino acids. Germline lookup yields CDR1 MNHEY and CDR2 SVGAGI. The CDR3 region has the DNA TGTGCCAGCAGTTACCGGCGGGCTTACGGAGAGACCCAGTACTTC. Its protein is CASSYRRAYGETQYF.

The rearrangement uses TRBV29-1 and TRBJ2-7, with D tentatively TRBD1 (6 bases). Germline-derived CDR1 and CDR2 are SQVTM and ANQGSEA. V shed 7 bases and J shed 5 bases, with 12 bases lying between them. The CDR3 is 11 residues long. The CDR3 loop is CSGARGDEQYF. CDR3 coding DNA: TGCAGCGGGGCCAGGGGCGACGAGCAGTACTTC.

CDR3 nucleotides: TGTGCCAGCAGCCCGGCAGGGCGCGGCGAGCAGTACTTC. Translating gives CASSPAGRGEQYF. J is TRBJ2-7 and V is TRBV6-6, with D perhaps TRBD1 (5 bases). The CDR3 consists of 13 residues. The germline V gene has CDR1 MNHNY and CDR2 SVGAGI (reference sequence). Trimming stripped 6 bases from V and 6 bases from J, with 15 bases between.

This clonotype was seen at least ten times. This chain's CDR3 is CASSQDRTAGNYNEQFF. Here the CDR3 DNA reads TGCGCCAGCAGCCAAGATCGGACAGCGGGGAACTACAATGAGCAGTTCTTC. The V and J genes are TRBV4-3 and TRBJ2-1; a possible D gene is TRBD2 (7 bases). The CDR3 totals 17 residues. Trimming took off 0 bases at V and 3 bases at J, with 15 bases between the two ends. Germline V gene lookup returns CDR1 LGHNA and CDR2 YSLEER.

The chain couples TRBV13 to TRBJ1-3; D is unresolved. V was shortened by 3 bases and J by 8 bases, with 11 bases between the two germline ends. Germline loops: CDR1 PRHDT, CDR2 FYEKMQ (reference sequence). This CDR3 is 13 amino acids long. DNA for the CDR3: TGTGCCAGCAGCTTCCCGGGAGTGGACACCATATATTTT. The encoded protein is CASSFPGVDTIYF.

The V call is TRBV11-2, the J call TRBJ1-1, with 8 bases matching TRBD1. V lost 3 bases, J lost 3 bases, and 3 bases stayed unmatched. The germline V gene has CDR1 SGHAT and CDR2 FQNNGV. The CDR3 extends over 14 amino acids. CDR3 coding DNA: TGTGCCAGCAGCTTTATGACAGGGGACACTGAAGCTTTCTTT. As protein: CASSFMTGDTEAFF.

This clonotype turned up a few times. The V call is TRBV3-1, the J call TRBJ2-7; 10 positions match TRBD1. Germline trimming cut 4 bases from V and 5 bases from J; bases unmatched to any gene: 14. The CDR3 sequence is 17 residues long. Germline loops: CDR1 LGHDT, CDR2 YNNKEL (reference sequence). The CDR3 DNA sequence: TGTGCCAGCAGCCGGATAAAGGGCGGGACAGGGGTGAACGAGCAGTACTTC. This sequence encodes CASSRIKGGTGVNEQYF.

V usage is TRBV12-3 or TRBV12-4 and J usage is TRBJ2-6; no clear D. Trimming took off 7 bases at V and 4 bases at J, with 8 bases between the two ends. The CDR3 is 13 amino acids. CDR3 bases: TGTGCCAGCACCCCCGGGGGGGCCAACGTCCTGACTTTC. As protein: CASTPGGANVLTF.

This chain uses TRBV29-1 with TRBJ2-7; TRBD2 matches 7 bases. Germline CDR1 SQVTM, CDR2 ANQGSEA. V was clipped by 6 bases and J by 1 base; unmatched bases: 9. The CDR3 sequence is 14 residues long. The chain's CDR3 is CSVLSLAESYEQYF. The CDR3 coding sequence is TGCAGCGTCTTGTCCCTAGCGGAGTCCTACGAGCAGTACTTC.

This clonotype was counted only a few times. The V call is TRBV5-1, the J call TRBJ2-7; D is unclear. Trimming removed 1 base from V and 3 bases from J, with 17 bases in between. The CDR3 totals 16 residues. Germline V gene lookup returns CDR1 SGHRS and CDR2 YFSETQ. CDR3 sequence reads: CASSLILGGTDYEQYF. The DNA of the CDR3 is TGCGCCAGCAGCTTGATTCTGGGCGGTACAGACTACGAGCAGTACTTC.

This chain connects TRBV7-8 to TRBJ2-5; 10 nucleotides match TRBD1. From germline, CDR1 is SGHVS and CDR2 FQNEAQ. This CDR3 spans 15 amino acids. The junction had 5 bases not matched to a gene; V was cut back by 4 bases and J by 3 bases. The CDR3 reads CASSSWGTGEETQYF. CDR3 nucleotide sequence: TGTGCCAGCAGCTCATGGGGGACAGGGGAAGAGACCCAGTACTTC.

This clonotype was counted a few times. The rearrangement uses TRBV6-1 and TRBJ2-7, with no clear D. V gave up 3 bases and J gave up 5 bases, with 14 bases separating them. The CDR3 consists of 14 residues. Germline V CDR1 and CDR2: MNHNS, SASEGT. The chain's CDR3 is CASSESAGLNEQYF. CDR3 DNA: TGTGCCAGCAGTGAGTCGGCTGGTCTGAACGAGCAGTACTTC.

This clonotype was counted between two and nine times. The J gene is TRBJ2-1, the V gene TRBV13, with unresolved D. Germline assignment: CDR1 PRHDT and CDR2 FYEKMQ (reference sequence). This CDR3 has 13 amino acids. The V end was cut by 3 bases, the J end by 5 bases, with 8 bases between. Written as DNA, the CDR3 is TGTGCCAGCAGCTTTTACATCGACAATGAGCAGTTCTTC. This codes for CASSFYIDNEQFF.

J is TRBJ2-7 and V is TRBV3-1; 9 positions match TRBD1. Germline CDR1 and CDR2: LGHDT and YNNKEL (reference sequence). J was trimmed by 4 bases and V by 4 bases; bases with no gene match: 8. The CDR3 is 15 residues long. CDR3 residues: CASSRSGTGSYEQYF. The DNA for the CDR3 is TGTGCCAGCAGCCGTTCCGGGACAGGGAGTTACGAGCAGTACTTC.

The sample holds many counts of this clonotype. The V and J genes are TRBV12-3 or TRBV12-4 and TRBJ2-2, with D possibly matching TRBD2 (6 bases). The V and J ends lost 5 bases and 4 bases respectively, with 14 bases between them. This CDR3 is built from 15 residues. CDR3 DNA: TGTGCCAGCAGTCCGATAGGAGGGGTCACCGGGGAGCTGTTTTTT. This codes for CASSPIGGVTGELFF.

The CDR3 sequence: CASSQETALIAKNIQYF. In nucleotides, the CDR3 is TGTGCCAGCAGCCAAGAGACAGCCCTAATAGCCAAAAACATTCAGTACTTC. The chain joins TRBV3-1 to TRBJ2-4; perhaps TRBD1 as D (5 bases). V lost 0 bases and J lost 0, with 12 bases in between. The CDR3 consists of 17 residues. Germline CDR1 is LGHDT and CDR2 is YNNKEL (reference sequence).

This clonotype was recorded a few times. The chain joins TRBV7-8 to TRBJ2-1, with D perhaps matching TRBD1 (5 bases). The CDR3 is made up of 15 amino acids. The germline V and J ends were trimmed by 3 bases and 0 bases, with 9 bases remaining between them. Per the germline V gene, CDR1 is SGHVS and CDR2 is FQNEAQ. CDR3 bases: TGTGCCAGCAGCTTGAAGGGGAACTCCTACAATGAGCAGTTCTTC. It is translated as CASSLKGNSYNEQFF.